This T cell receptor beta chain appears in the sequencing data of a study of T cell repertoires in aging, cancer and after chemotherapy. A mixed TRB-A/B primer pool amplified rearranged TRB by multiplex touch-down PCR. TCRdb reanalysed the multiplex PCR reads using MiXCR and keeps one entry per CDR3 protein. Of 10,000 to 15,000 distinct CDR3 sequences in the sample, around 30% are singletons; the top ten hold approximately 9.3%. This clonotype was counted many times. The template was genomic DNA from peripheral blood, not RNA. The clonotype comes from a human donor with a blood cancer. The sequenced sample consisted of blood.

The CDR3 loop reads CASSIALIPPFTDTQYF. The DNA of the CDR3 is TGTGCCAGTAGTATAGCCCTGATCCCTCCCTTCACAGATACGCAGTATTTT. The V gene is TRBV19, the J gene TRBJ2-3; D unclear. Germline V gene data show CDR1 as LNHDA and CDR2 as SQIVND (reference sequence). This CDR3 is built from 17 residues. V lost 1 base and J lost 2, with 16 bases in between.